This is a list of T cell receptor beta chains from one sample in a study of T cells in Graves' hyperthyroidism and ophthalmopathy. TCRdb passed the multiplex PCR reads through MiXCR, listing each CDR3 protein once. The data contain just over 550,000 distinct CDR3 sequences, around 46% of them singletons. The sample consisted of peripheral blood or thyroid tissue (not recorded which). All receptors come from a woman aged 18-29 years with Graves' hyperthyroidism. Both conserved end residues are part of each CDR3. The D gene is left open where the match is weak. Rows may omit the clone size; those that give it use once, few, many or a size class.

abundance,v_gene,j_gene,d_gene,CDR3aa,CDR3nt
once,TRBV2,TRBJ2-5,-,CASVESRVETQYF,TGTGCCAGCGTTGAGAGCAGGGTAGAGACCCAGTACTTC
-,TRBV5-8,TRBJ2-6,-,CASSLQGGTGANVLTF,TGTGCCAGCAGCTTGCAGGGTGGGACCGGGGCCAACGTCCTGACTTTC
few,TRBV14,TRBJ2-5,TRBD1,CASSQTQGAGQETQYF,TGTGCCAGCAGCCAAACCCAGGGGGCGGGCCAAGAGACCCAGTACTTC
few,TRBV7-2,TRBJ1-2,-,CASSPLGRGNNYGYTF,TGTGCCAGCAGCCCGCTCGGGCGGGGAAACAACTATGGCTACACCTTC
-,TRBV4-1,TRBJ2-7,TRBD2,CASSQTGLAGYEQYF,TGCGCCAGCAGCCAAACTGGACTAGCGGGTTACGAGCAGTACTTC
-,TRBV7-7,TRBJ2-5,TRBD2,CASRPGGGTQYF,TGTGCCAGCAGACCGGGAGGAGGGACCCAGTACTTC
few,TRBV10-2,TRBJ1-4,-,CASSEWVVGYEKLFF,TGTGCCAGCAGTGAATGGGTAGTAGGGTATGAAAAACTGTTTTTT
-,TRBV2,TRBJ1-5,TRBD1,CASSYSTGDGQPQHF,TGTGCCAGCAGTTACTCGACAGGGGACGGTCAGCCCCAGCATTTT
-,TRBV29-1,TRBJ2-6,TRBD1,CSVRTGTYSGANVLTF,TGCAGCGTTCGGACAGGGACCTACTCTGGGGCCAACGTCCTGACTTTC
many,TRBV12-3/TRBV12-4,TRBJ1-5,-,CASSLLGAGQPQHF,TGTGCCAGCAGTTTGTTAGGGGCGGGTCAGCCCCAGCATTTT
-,TRBV2,TRBJ2-2,-,CASSEEVDTGELFF,TGTGCCAGCAGTGAAGAGGTAGACACCGGGGAGCTGTTTTTT
-,TRBV7-2,TRBJ2-7,TRBD2,CASSPGRGQGGYEQYF,TGTGCCAGCAGCCCGGGGAGGGGCCAGGGTGGCTACGAGCAGTACTTC
few,TRBV7-9,TRBJ1-2,-,CASSHQREQGGYGYTF,TGTGCCAGCAGCCACCAAAGGGAACAGGGCGGCTATGGCTACACCTTC
-,TRBV7-2,TRBJ2-5,-,CASRSQGIFSETQYF,TGTGCCAGCAGATCCCAGGGGATCTTCAGTGAGACCCAGTACTTC
few,TRBV20-1,TRBJ1-5,-,CSAKQNSNQPQHF,TGCAGTGCTAAACAGAATAGCAATCAGCCCCAGCATTTT
many,TRBV29-1,TRBJ2-6,-,CSVVSVRAGANVLTF,TGCAGCGTTGTTAGTGTCAGGGCTGGGGCCAACGTCCTGACTTTC
few,TRBV7-9,TRBJ1-3,-,CASSPDGLSENTIYF,TGTGCCAGCAGCCCAGATGGCCTCTCGGAAAACACCATATATTTT
-,TRBV10-1,TRBJ1-3,TRBD1,CASSERQGQAGNTIYF,TGCGCCAGCAGTGAGAGACAGGGCCAGGCTGGAAACACCATATATTTT
-,TRBV10-3,TRBJ1-2,-,CAISESREVSNYGYTF,TGTGCCATCAGTGAATCCAGGGAGGTATCTAACTATGGCTACACCTTC
-,TRBV5-1,TRBJ2-7,TRBD1,CASSLLPGQAVEQYF,TGCGCCAGCAGCTTGCTCCCGGGACAGGCGGTGGAGCAGTACTTC
-,TRBV7-8,TRBJ2-7,TRBD2,CASSLDFPSGSEQYF,TGTGCCAGCAGCTTAGATTTTCCTAGCGGGAGCGAGCAGTACTTC
once,TRBV7-2,TRBJ2-7,TRBD1,CASSLDRGDEQHF,TGTGCCAGCAGCTTAGACAGGGGCGACGAGCAGCACTTC
few,TRBV24-1,TRBJ2-7,TRBD1,CATSAPGQGAYEQYF,TGTGCCACCAGTGCCCCGGGACAGGGGGCCTACGAGCAGTACTTC
once,TRBV25-1,TRBJ1-2,-,CASRDLGLNYGYTF,TGTGCCAGCAGAGATCTCGGCCTAAACTATGGCTACACCTTC
-,TRBV20-1,TRBJ2-7,-,CSASRPGVSYEQYF,TGCAGTGCTAGTAGGCCAGGGGTGTCCTACGAGCAGTACTTC
-,TRBV7-9,TRBJ2-3,TRBD2,CASSFPSGTSTDTQYF,TGTGCCAGCAGCTTCCCTAGCGGGACCTCCACAGATACGCAGTATTTT
-,TRBV5-1,TRBJ2-7,TRBD2,CASSSGLALNEQYF,TGCGCCAGCAGCTCGGGACTAGCTCTGAACGAGCAGTACTTC
-,TRBV7-9,TRBJ2-5,-,CASSLAVGPETQYF,TGTGCCAGCAGCTTAGCGGTAGGGCCAGAGACCCAGTACTTC
many,TRBV7-9,TRBJ1-6,-,CASSSPPDSNSPLHF,TGTGCCAGCAGCTCTCCCCCGGACAGTAATTCACCCCTCCACTTT
once,TRBV7-2,TRBJ2-7,-,CASSHSDTTYEQYF,TGTGCCAGCAGCCACTCGGACACTACCTACGAGCAGTACTTC
few,TRBV29-1,TRBJ2-3,-,CSVEGGVESDTQYF,TGCAGCGTTGAAGGGGGAGTCGAATCAGATACGCAGTATTTT
many,TRBV10-3,TRBJ1-3,TRBD1,CAISYRGGNTIYF,TGTGCCATCTCCTACAGGGGAGGGAACACCATATATTTT
few,TRBV25-1,TRBJ1-2,TRBD1,CASSLGRGGTDGYTF,TGTGCCAGCAGTTTGGGCCGGGGCGGGACAGATGGCTACACCTTC
many,TRBV7-9,TRBJ2-2,-,CASSQGRSTGELFF,TGTGCCAGCAGCCAGGGACGGAGCACCGGGGAGCTGTTTTTT
few,TRBV2,TRBJ2-5,TRBD2,CASSRGTSGGPYF,TGTGCCAGCAGCCGGGGGACTAGCGGGGGGCCATACTTC
many,TRBV7-3,TRBJ1-1,-,CASSYTGNTEAFF,TGTGCCAGCAGCTATACAGGGAACACTGAAGCTTTCTTT
few,TRBV2,TRBJ2-7,-,CASSYAGTDSYEQYF,TGTGCCAGCAGTTACGCCGGGACGGACTCCTACGAGCAGTACTTC
many,TRBV29-1,TRBJ1-1,-,CSADRGMNTEAFF,TGCAGCGCCGATCGCGGAATGAACACTGAAGCTTTCTTT
-,TRBV10-3,TRBJ1-2,TRBD1,CAISDRGNYGYTF,TGTGCCATCTCGGACAGGGGGAACTATGGCTACACCTTC
once,TRBV20-1,TRBJ1-2,-,CSAFATGQRGYTF,TGCAGTGCTTTCGCCACAGGGCAGCGAGGCTACACCTTC
many,TRBV10-3,TRBJ1-6,-,CAIPRASPLHF,TGTGCCATCCCCAGGGCTTCACCCCTCCACTTT
-,TRBV29-1,TRBJ2-2,-,CSVEDSGELFF,TGCAGCGTTGAAGATTCAGGGGAGCTGTTTTTT
-,TRBV10-1,TRBJ2-3,-,CASSDPSDTQYF,TGCGCCAGCAGTGACCCTAGCGATACGCAGTATTTT
few,TRBV2,TRBJ2-7,-,CASSQDLHRVTYEQYF,TGTGCCAGCAGCCAAGATCTTCACAGGGTGACCTACGAGCAGTACTTC
once,TRBV2,TRBJ2-7,-,CASSETGAPYEQYF,TGTGCCAGCAGTGAGACAGGCGCCCCCTACGAGCAGTACTTC
-,TRBV9,TRBJ1-5,-,CASSARGTSNQPQHF,TGTGCCAGCAGCGCGAGGGGAACTAGCAATCAGCCCCAGCATTTT
many,TRBV29-1,TRBJ1-5,-,CSVGRDGRQPQHF,TGCAGCGTTGGTAGGGATGGGCGTCAGCCCCAGCATTTT
-,TRBV7-2,TRBJ1-1,-,CASNRAGGANTEAFF,TGTGCCAGTAACAGGGCGGGGGGCGCGAACACTGAAGCTTTCTTT
-,TRBV9,TRBJ2-7,TRBD2,CASSVGTSGSSKQYF,TGTGCCAGCAGCGTGGGGACTAGCGGGAGTAGTAAGCAGTACTTC
few,TRBV29-1,TRBJ2-2,TRBD2,CSARTSGILSGELFF,TGCAGCGCCAGGACTAGCGGGATCCTTTCCGGGGAGCTGTTTTTT